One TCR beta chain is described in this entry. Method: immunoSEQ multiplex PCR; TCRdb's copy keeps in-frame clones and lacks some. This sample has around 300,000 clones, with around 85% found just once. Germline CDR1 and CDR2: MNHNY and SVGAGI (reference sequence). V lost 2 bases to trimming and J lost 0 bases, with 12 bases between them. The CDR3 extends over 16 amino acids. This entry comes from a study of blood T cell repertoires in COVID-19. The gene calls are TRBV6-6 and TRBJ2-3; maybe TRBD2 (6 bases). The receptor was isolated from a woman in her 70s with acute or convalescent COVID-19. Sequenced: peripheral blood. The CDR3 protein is CASSYRGGVSTDTQYF. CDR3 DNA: TGTGCCAGCAGTTACAGGGGCGGGGTAAGCACAGATACGCAGTATTTT.